The 18 T cell receptor beta chains given below trace back to one sample, sequenced in a study of blood T cell repertoires in COVID-19. Method: immunoSEQ multiplex PCR; TCRdb's copy keeps in-frame clones and lacks some. The top ten clones hold about 5.2% of a sample with some 48,000 clones, about 86% of them seen once. The sample comprised peripheral blood. Receptors were obtained from a human donor in a cohort sampled during active COVID-19.

The genes are TRBV7-8 and TRBJ1-5, with D possibly being TRBD1 (6 bases). V shed 0 bases and J shed 5 bases, with 17 bases lying between them. This CDR3 is 17 amino acids long. Germline lookup yields CDR1 SGHVS and CDR2 FQNEAQ. CDR3 in amino acids: CASSLAGAGVGHQPQHF. CDR3 coding DNA: TGTGCCAGCAGCTTAGCGGGGGCCGGGGTGGGCCATCAGCCCCAGCATTTT.

This clone was counted between two and nine times. The chain combines TRBV30 with TRBJ2-3, with TRBD1 identical over 7 bases. J was trimmed by 5 bases and V by 2 bases; bases with no gene match: 10. From germline, CDR1 is GTSNPN and CDR2 SVGIG (reference sequence). This CDR3 is 15 amino acids long. The CDR3 nucleotides are TGTGCCTGGAGTCCAGGGGATTCAGGGGGAGATACGCAGTATTTT. Translation gives CAWSPGDSGGDTQYF.

The rearrangement uses TRBV4-1 and TRBJ1-4, with 10 bases lining up with TRBD1. The trim removed 4 bases at V and 5 bases at J, leaving 10 bases unmatched. CDR3 size: 17 residues. Per the germline V gene, CDR1 is MGHRA and CDR2 is YSYEKL. In DNA form, the CDR3 reads TGCGCCAGCAGCCGCCCAGGCAGGGACAGGGGAAATGAAAAACTGTTTTTT. Protein: CASSRPGRDRGNEKLFF.

This chain connects TRBV6-6 to TRBJ2-3, with D unresolved. Trimming pared 4 bases from V and 2 bases from J, leaving 4 bases between. From germline, CDR1 is MNHNY and CDR2 SVGAGI (reference sequence). This CDR3 comprises 12 residues. Here the CDR3 DNA reads TGTGCCAGCAGTTCCATCACAGATACGCAGTATTTT. It is translated as CASSSITDTQYF.

The rearrangement joins TRBV5-1 to TRBJ2-5; D is perhaps TRBD2 (6 bases). V lost 1 base, J lost 3 bases, and 13 bases lay in between. This CDR3 region has 15 residues. CDR1 SGHRS and CDR2 YFSETQ come from the germline V gene. DNA for the CDR3: TGCGCCAGCAGCTTGTCCGGCAGGGAGGAAGAGACCCAGTACTTC. Protein product: CASSLSGREEETQYF.

V is TRBV10-2 and J is TRBJ2-3; the match to TRBD2 covers 12 bases. CDR1 WSHSY and CDR2 SAAADI come from the germline V gene. Germline trimming cut 7 bases from V and 0 bases from J; bases unmatched to any gene: 5. The CDR3 consists of 16 residues. CDR3 DNA sequence: TGCGCCAGCATGGCTAGCGGGGGGGTTAGCACAGATACGCAGTATTTT. It specifies CASMASGGVSTDTQYF.

The genes are TRBV18 and TRBJ1-5, with 9 bases fitting TRBD1. This CDR3 has 14 residues. The V gene's germline CDR1 is KGHSH and CDR2 LQKENI. V trimming: 3 bases; J trimming: 4 bases; junction bases outside the gene matches: 1. The CDR3 DNA is TGTGCCAGCTCACCGGGACAGGGTAATCAGCCCCAGCATTTT. Protein: CASSPGQGNQPQHF.

This rearrangement joins TRBV7-9 to TRBJ2-7; D is possibly TRBD2 (6 bases). Germline V gene data show CDR1 as SEHNR and CDR2 as FQNEAQ (reference sequence). Trimming removed 1 base at V and 6 bases at J, with 25 bases between. This CDR3 region has 18 residues. CDR3 nucleotide sequence: TGTGCCAGCAGCTTAGGCGGGTATTGGGGGGATAAACCCCTCGAGCAGTACTTC. It yields the protein CASSLGGYWGDKPLEQYF.

This clone was seen just once. The chain employs TRBV5-1 and TRBJ1-2; D gene uncertain. This CDR3 region has 13 residues. Trimming pared 0 bases from V and 7 bases from J, leaving 10 bases between. Germline V gene data show CDR1 as SGHRS and CDR2 as YFSETQ. CDR3 sequence reads: CASSLAPPGGYTF. Written as DNA, the CDR3 is TGCGCCAGCAGCTTGGCCCCACCCGGTGGCTACACCTTC.

This rearrangement joins TRBV27 to TRBJ2-2; a possible D gene is TRBD2 (6 bases). Trimming took 0 bases from V and 0 from J, leaving 17 bases between them. Germline CDR1 reads MNHEY; CDR2 reads SMNVEV (reference sequence). CDR3 length: 19 amino acids. CDR3 loop: CASSLSVRRGFANTGELFF. In DNA, the CDR3 is TGTGCCAGCAGTTTATCGGTCAGGAGGGGTTTCGCGAACACCGGGGAGCTGTTTTTT.

The J gene is TRBJ2-5, the V gene TRBV11-1; TRBD2 might be the D (6 bases). Looked up from germline, CDR1 is SGHAT and CDR2 is FQDESV (reference sequence). V was pared by 5 bases and J by 2 bases, with 9 bases between. The length of the CDR3 is 13 residues. The CDR3 region is CASSRDFQETQYF. The DNA of the CDR3 is TGTGCCAGCAGCCGGGACTTTCAAGAGACCCAGTACTTC.

CDR3 sequence: CASSLTLTGGDGYTF. CDR3 DNA: TGTGCCAGCAGCTTAACCCTGACAGGGGGGGATGGCTACACCTTC. The V call is TRBV11-2, the J call TRBJ1-2; 9 bases map to TRBD1. V was clipped by 2 bases and J by 6 bases; unmatched bases: 7. The CDR3 spans 15 residues. CDR1 SGHAT and CDR2 FQNNGV come from the germline V gene.

The rearrangement uses TRBV5-1 and TRBJ2-7; 7 bases align to TRBD2. Germline V gives CDR1 SGHRS, CDR2 YFSETQ. V lost 0 bases to trimming and J lost 3 bases; unmatched junction nucleotides: 6. The CDR3 extends over 15 amino acids. Here the CDR3 reads CASSLVGGRDYEQYF. Here the CDR3 DNA reads TGCGCCAGCAGCTTGGTGGGAGGGCGCGACTACGAGCAGTACTTC.

Here the CDR3 DNA reads TGCGCCAGCAGCTCTATAGCCCCCCCATCAGATACGCAGTATTTT. This translates into CASSSIAPPSDTQYF. The chain links TRBV5-1 to TRBJ2-3; D gene ambiguous. The V end lost 3 bases, the J end lost 4 bases, and 15 bases lay between the germline ends. Germline loops: CDR1 SGHRS, CDR2 YFSETQ. The CDR3 is 15 residues long.

This sequence joins TRBV9 and TRBJ2-7; D is perhaps TRBD1 (6 bases). CDR3 length: 15 residues. Germline assignment: CDR1 SGDLS and CDR2 YYNGEE. Trimming stripped 2 bases from V and 2 bases from J, with 14 bases between. The CDR3 is CASSVGADGAYEQYF. The DNA for the CDR3 is TGTGCCAGCAGCGTGGGGGCGGACGGGGCCTACGAGCAGTACTTC.

This clone is a singleton in its sample. The chain has TRBV7-6 and TRBJ2-3; 7 nucleotides agree with TRBD1. In germline, CDR1 is SGHVS, CDR2 FNYEAQ. V shed 5 bases, J shed 1 base, and the junction held 3 bases outside the gene matches. This CDR3 comprises 14 residues. The CDR3 here is CASSVGTGTDTQYF. The CDR3 DNA reads TGTGCCAGCAGCGTCGGGACAGGCACAGATACGCAGTATTTT.

This clone has only a few counts. The CDR3 DNA is TGTGCCAGCAGCTTGGGGGGCCCCTCGAACACCGGGGAGCTGTTTTTT. Its translation is CASSLGGPSNTGELFF. The chain is built from TRBV5-4 and TRBJ2-2; possibly TRBD1 for D (5 bases). CDR3 length equals 16 residues. CDR1 SGHNT and CDR2 YYREEE come from the germline V gene (reference sequence). Trimming shortened V by 0 bases and J by 0 bases, and 9 bases separated the two germline ends.

The chain couples TRBV2 to TRBJ2-7; 8 bases align to TRBD1. Trimming cost V 8 bases and J 4 bases; bases outside gene matches: 7. Germline values: CDR1 SNHLY, CDR2 FYNNEI. There are 13 residues in the CDR3. This CDR3 is CASGGTGPYEQYF. The CDR3 DNA reads as TGTGCCAGCGGAGGGACAGGTCCTTACGAGCAGTACTTC.